Each of the 10 T cell receptor beta chains below was sequenced from the same sample in a study of T cells in Graves' hyperthyroidism and ophthalmopathy. RNA transcripts were the template for amplifying TCR beta CDR3 regions. The HTBI primer set served for first-round RT-PCR of the TCR CDR3. TCRdb processed the multiplex PCR reads anew with MiXCR; each CDR3 protein has one entry. Of about 760,000 distinct CDR3 sequences listed, about a third are singletons. The sample was blood. These receptors were obtained from a woman aged 40 to 50 with Graves' hyperthyroidism.

The sample holds many counts of this clonotype. The chain carries TRBV7-9 and TRBJ2-7; perhaps TRBD2 as D (6 bases). V gave up 11 bases and J gave up 3 bases, with 17 bases separating them. There are 13 residues in the CDR3. Germline V gene data show CDR1 as SEHNR and CDR2 as FQNEAQ (reference sequence). This CDR3 reads CAPVRRELYEQYF. In nucleotides, the CDR3 is TGTGCCCCCGTGAGACGGGAGCTCTACGAGCAGTACTTC.

Of note for this clonotype: Possible read error: a much larger clone is one base away. V usage is TRBV9 and J usage is TRBJ2-7, with unresolved D. Germline V gene lookup returns CDR1 SGDLS and CDR2 YYNGEE. The CDR3 extends over 12 amino acids. V lost 1 base to trimming and J lost 7 bases, with 9 bases between them. CDR3 coding DNA: TGTGCCAGCAGCGTACCTACCGGTGAGCAGTACTTC. This sequence encodes CASSVPTGEQYF.

This clonotype came up many times. The V gene is TRBV7-9, the J gene TRBJ1-2; the D is unclear. V was pared by 5 bases and J by 5 bases, with 6 bases between. Germline lookup yields CDR1 SEHNR and CDR2 FQNEAQ (reference sequence). The CDR3 is 11 amino acids. CDR3 nucleotides: TGTGCCAGCAGCCCCTTTTATGGCTACACCTTC. It encodes CASSPFYGYTF.

Turning to this clonotype: This may come from a read error, since a much larger clone is one base off. Lacking the conserved final phenylalanine or tryptophan, this CDR3 likely reflects a read error. The chain couples TRBV7-2 to TRBJ2-7; D gene unclear. The V end lost 8 bases, the J end lost 1 base, and 9 bases lay between the germline ends. Per germline, CDR1 SGHTA and CDR2 FQGNSA. This CDR3 has 12 residues. The CDR3 loop is CASGPFSYEQYL. Here the CDR3 DNA reads TGTGCCAGCGGGCCCTTTTCCTACGAGCAGTACCTC.

Turning to this clonotype: Possible read error: a much larger clone is one base away. The rearrangement links TRBV28 to TRBJ1-5, with D unresolved. V lost 4 bases, J lost 7 bases, and 11 bases lay in between. Germline CDR1 MDHEN, CDR2 SYDVKM. The CDR3 extends over 13 amino acids. CDR3 region: CASSSAEGQPQHF. CDR3 sequence (DNA): TGTGCCAGCAGTTCGGCCGAGGGCCAGCCCCAGCATTTT. The full variable domain, with the rest looked up from reference TRBV28 and TRBJ1-5, is DVKVTQSSRYLVKRTGEKVFLECVQDMDHENMFWYRQDPGLGLRLIYFSYDVKMKEKGDIPEGYSVSREKKERFSLILESASTNQTSMYLCASSSAEGQPQHFGDGTRLSIL.

This clonotype has at least ten counts. The chain is built from TRBV5-6 and TRBJ2-7, with D possibly being TRBD1 (5 bases). Germline V CDR1 and CDR2: SGHDT, YYEEEE. V was shortened by 5 bases and J by 0 bases, with 12 bases between the two germline ends. This CDR3 comprises 14 residues. CDR3 in DNA: TGTGCCAGCAGGCGGTGGGGCTACTCCTACGAGCAGTACTTC. The encoded protein is CASRRWGYSYEQYF.

This clonotype was seen repeatedly, ten times or more. CDR3 nucleotides: TGCAGCGTTGAAGATCCCCGGCGGGGTTACGAGCAGTACTTC. This gives the protein CSVEDPRRGYEQYF. The chain couples TRBV29-1 to TRBJ2-7; the D gene is possibly TRBD2 (6 bases). Trimming shortened V by 0 bases and J by 4 bases, and 13 bases separated the two germline ends. From germline, CDR1 is SQVTM and CDR2 ANQGSEA. The CDR3 has 14 residues.

CDR3 amino acids: CASRVVGGTEAFF. CDR3 DNA: TGCGCCAGCAGGGTGGTGGGTGGTACTGAAGCTTTCTTT. This chain joins TRBV5-1 and TRBJ1-1; D gene ambiguous. Trimming cost V 5 bases and J 5 bases, with 13 bases left between them. Germline lookup yields CDR1 SGHRS and CDR2 YFSETQ. The CDR3 runs to 13 residues.

This sequence joins TRBV2 and TRBJ2-2; 8 nucleotides agree with TRBD2. Unmatched junction bases numbered 11, after V lost 4 bases and J lost 7 bases. There are 16 residues in the CDR3. CDR1 is SNHLY and CDR2 is FYNNEI in the germline V gene. This CDR3 is CASSAYPSGLSGELFF. DNA of the CDR3: TGTGCCAGCAGTGCATACCCTAGCGGGTTAAGCGGGGAGCTGTTTTTT.

Details on this clonotype: This may arise from a read error, as a much more abundant clone is one base away. The chain recombines TRBV29-1 with TRBJ2-7; D possibly corresponds to TRBD2 (6 bases). Germline V gene lookup returns CDR1 SQVTM and CDR2 ANQGSEA. The CDR3 extends over 13 amino acids. The V end lost 8 bases, the J end lost 3 bases, and 17 bases lay between the germline ends. The CDR3 protein is CSTSSGRFYEQYF. The CDR3 DNA sequence: TGCAGCACCTCCTCCGGGAGATTCTACGAGCAGTACTTC.